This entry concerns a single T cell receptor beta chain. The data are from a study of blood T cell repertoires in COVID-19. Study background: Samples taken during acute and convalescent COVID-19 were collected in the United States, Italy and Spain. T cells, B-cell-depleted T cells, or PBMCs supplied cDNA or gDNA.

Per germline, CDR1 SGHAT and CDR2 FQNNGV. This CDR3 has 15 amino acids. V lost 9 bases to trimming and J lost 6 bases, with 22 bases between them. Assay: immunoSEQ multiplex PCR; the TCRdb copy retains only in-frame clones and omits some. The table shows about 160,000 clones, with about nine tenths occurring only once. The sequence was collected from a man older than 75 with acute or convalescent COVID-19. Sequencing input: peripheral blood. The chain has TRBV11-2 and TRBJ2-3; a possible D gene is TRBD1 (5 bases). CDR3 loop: CASVAQAGQFDTQYF. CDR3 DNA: TGTGCCAGTGTGGCTCAGGCAGGACAATTCGATACGCAGTATTTT.